This TCR beta chain came from a study of identifying expanded T cells in peripheral blood. Sequenced by immunoSEQ multiplex PCR; TCRdb stores in-frame clones only, minus some. The table has around 50,000 clones, approximately 89% seen once. Study-level results: Clone count variance between approximately two-week samples rose with total template count. Differentially abundant clones: 0.95 to 1.5 between replicates, about 16 at around 2 weeks, less than 20 at four.

Germline CDR1 and CDR2: SGHRS and YFSETQ. The CDR3 has 16 residues. With V trimmed by 1 base and J by 8 bases, 9 bases remained unmatched. A note on this clone: Its specificity is unknown.

This chain uses TRBV5-1 with TRBJ2-1; 10 positions match TRBD2. The clonotype originates from a person between 18 and 70 years old in good health. Sequenced material: blood. The chain's CDR3 is CASSLFMSGRADEQFF. The CDR3 DNA reads as TGCGCCAGCAGCTTGTTTATGAGCGGGAGGGCCGATGAGCAGTTCTTC.